The 22 T cell receptor beta chains given below trace back to one sample, sequenced in a study of blood T cell repertoires in COVID-19. Sequencing used immunoSEQ multiplex PCR; TCRdb keeps in-frame clones, though not all of them. The profile shows about 200,000 clones, around 80% of them singletons. Sequences were obtained from peripheral blood. The receptors were gathered from a woman between 65 and 79 years old with acute or convalescent COVID-19.

A note on this clone: One end of the junction varies from germline; a read error may be responsible. The CDR3 DNA sequence: TGCAGTGCTAGAGCCCTCCCCCTTAGTTTCTTC. Translation gives CSARALPLSFF. The chain uses TRBV20-1 and TRBJ2-7; no clear D. CDR1 is DFQATT, CDR2 SNEGSKA, per germline (reference sequence). This CDR3 region has 11 residues.

V and J are TRBV3-1 (or the pseudogene TRBV3-2) and TRBJ1-2; D gene uncertain. The V and J ends lost 1 base and 6 bases respectively, with 12 bases between them. This CDR3 spans 14 amino acids. Looked up from germline, CDR1 is LGHDT and CDR2 is YNNKEL (reference sequence). The CDR3 sequence: CASSQVPEADGYTF. CDR3 DNA: TGTGCCAGCAGCCAAGTCCCTGAAGCGGATGGCTACACCTTC.

The J gene is TRBJ2-7, the V gene TRBV7-2; 9 nucleotides match TRBD2. Germline V lookup: CDR1 SGHTA, CDR2 FQGNSA. The CDR3 has 16 amino acids. Trimming cost V 4 bases and J 3 bases; bases outside gene matches: 10. This chain's CDR3 is CASSSSVGSGSYEQYF. CDR3 in DNA: TGTGCCAGCAGCTCCTCGGTTGGTAGCGGGAGCTACGAGCAGTACTTC.

This clone came up once. The genes are TRBV7-3 and TRBJ2-2; 11 nucleotides match TRBD2. The CDR3 consists of 15 residues. CDR1 SGHTA and CDR2 FQGTGA come from the germline V gene. With 5 bases clipped from V and 7 bases from J, the junction kept 6 bases outside the gene matches. The CDR3 reads CASSGLAGGRGELFF. The DNA of the CDR3 is TGTGCCAGCAGCGGGCTAGCGGGAGGACGCGGGGAGCTGTTTTTT.

The rearrangement uses TRBV18 and TRBJ2-7, with TRBD2 as a possible D gene (6 bases). Germline CDR1 reads KGHSH; CDR2 reads LQKENI. The CDR3 sequence is 13 residues long. V dropped 5 bases and J dropped 0 bases, with 8 bases sitting between them. The CDR3 DNA sequence: TGTGCCAGCTCAGGGGGGAGCTCCTACGAGCAGTACTTC. Its translation: CASSGGSSYEQYF.

The rearrangement joins TRBV2 to TRBJ2-7; D is uncertain. The CDR3 has 14 residues. Germline CDR1 and CDR2: SNHLY and FYNNEI. V lost 5 bases and J lost 2, with 13 bases in between. Here the CDR3 reads CASSNPPGTYEQYF. The CDR3 DNA follows: TGTGCCAGCAGTAACCCCCCGGGTACCTACGAGCAGTACTTC.

The chain uses TRBV5-1 and TRBJ2-1; 10 positions match TRBD1. Germline CDR1 is SGHRS and CDR2 is YFSETQ. V was pared by 3 bases and J by 0 bases, with 3 bases of the junction left unmatched. The length of the CDR3 is 16 residues. The CDR3 DNA is TGCGCCAGCAGCTCCCGGGACAGGGGCTCCTACAATGAGCAGTTCTTC. It yields the protein CASSSRDRGSYNEQFF.

V usage is TRBV9 and J usage is TRBJ2-2; TRBD2 matches at 14 bases. The V gene's germline CDR1 is SGDLS and CDR2 YYNGEE. Trimming took 2 bases from V and 7 from J; bases not matched to a gene: 4. The CDR3 loop spans 16 amino acids. The CDR3 loop is CASSVGTSGSLGELFF. The CDR3 DNA follows: TGTGCCAGCAGCGTGGGGACTAGCGGGAGCCTCGGGGAGCTGTTTTTT.

The CDR3 protein is CASSFQGGNTGELFF. CDR3 sequence (DNA): TGTGCCAGCAGCTTCCAGGGGGGGAACACCGGGGAGCTGTTTTTT. The chain has TRBV5-4 and TRBJ2-2; tentatively, D is TRBD1 (7 bases). Deletions cut 2 bases from V and 1 base from J, with 9 bases between. There are 15 residues in the CDR3. Germline CDR1 SGHNT, CDR2 YYREEE (reference sequence).

The V and J genes are TRBV25-1 and TRBJ1-1; 11 bases line up with TRBD1. V was pared by 5 bases and J by 3 bases, with 11 bases of the junction left unmatched. Germline values: CDR1 MGHDK, CDR2 SYGVNS. CDR3 size: 17 residues. This chain's CDR3 is CASSSSQPGQGDTEAFF. CDR3 DNA: TGTGCCAGCAGTTCCTCACAACCGGGACAGGGGGACACTGAAGCTTTCTTT.

The chain uses TRBV3-1 (or the pseudogene TRBV3-2) and TRBJ1-2; no definite D call. CDR3 length: 12 amino acids. The V and J ends lost 5 bases and 4 bases respectively, with 8 bases between them. Germline V lookup: CDR1 LGHDT, CDR2 YNNKEL (reference sequence). The CDR3 spells CASSTISYGYTF. The CDR3 coding sequence is TGTGCCAGCAGCACGATTAGCTATGGCTACACCTTC.

This sequence joins TRBV6-6 and TRBJ2-4; weak D call: TRBD1 (6 bases). The germline V and J ends were trimmed by 8 bases and 7 bases, with 9 bases remaining between them. Germline values: CDR1 MNHNY, CDR2 SVGAGI (reference sequence). The CDR3 is 11 amino acids. The DNA for the CDR3 is TGTGCCAGCGGGACAACGAACATTCAGTACTTC. This gives the protein CASGTTNIQYF.

The chain links TRBV30 to TRBJ2-3; 9 nucleotides match TRBD2. Germline CDR1 is GTSNPN and CDR2 is SVGIG (reference sequence). The CDR3 consists of 13 residues. V dropped 8 bases and J dropped 3; count of bases not matched to a gene: 6. The CDR3 nucleotides are TGTGCCCTCGATAGCGGGAGTACAGATACGCAGTATTTT. Amino acids: CALDSGSTDTQYF.

The chain links TRBV3-1 (or the pseudogene TRBV3-2) to TRBJ2-3; 9 nucleotides line up with TRBD2. The CDR3 is 14 amino acids. J lost 4 bases, V lost 2 bases, and 1 base had no gene match. From germline, CDR1 is LGHDT and CDR2 YNNKEL (reference sequence). The CDR3 coding sequence is TGTGCCAGCAGCCAACTAGCGGGACCAGATACGCAGTATTTT. It translates to CASSQLAGPDTQYF.

In nucleotides, the CDR3 is TGTGCCAGCAGCGAGGCGGGGGTTTACAATGAGCAGTTCTTC. Translated: CASSEAGVYNEQFF. This chain joins TRBV6-4 and TRBJ2-1, with TRBD2 matching over 7 bases. Per the germline V gene, CDR1 is MRHNA and CDR2 is SNTAGT. This CDR3 has 14 amino acids. The V gene end was trimmed by 6 bases and the J gene end by 4 bases; junction bases not matched to a gene: 6.

This chain links TRBV29-1 with TRBJ1-1; 10 bases are a match to TRBD1. Trimming cost V 6 bases and J 4 bases; bases outside gene matches: 5. There are 13 residues in the CDR3. In germline, CDR1 is SQVTM, CDR2 ANQGSEA. As DNA, the CDR3 is TGCAGCGTGCAAGGACAGGGGGTCACTGAAGCTTTCTTT. It encodes CSVQGQGVTEAFF.

V gene TRBV19 combines with J gene TRBJ2-1; 12 positions match TRBD1. V lost 3 bases to trimming and J lost 7 bases; unmatched junction nucleotides: 7. The CDR3 runs to 16 residues. Looked up from germline, CDR1 is LNHDA and CDR2 is SQIVND (reference sequence). This CDR3 reads CASSIPGQGARNEQFF. The CDR3 region has the DNA TGTGCCAGTAGTATTCCGGGACAGGGGGCTAGGAATGAGCAGTTCTTC.

This chain links TRBV11-2 with TRBJ2-7; TRBD2 agrees at 8 bases. CDR1 is SGHAT, CDR2 FQNNGV, per germline. V shed 0 bases, J shed 5 bases, and the junction held 9 bases outside the gene matches. The CDR3 sequence is 16 residues long. The CDR3 loop reads CASSLDRRLAFHEQYF. CDR3 bases: TGTGCCAGCAGCTTAGATAGGAGACTAGCGTTCCACGAGCAGTACTTC. The complete variable domain, with remaining parts taken from reference TRBV11-2 and TRBJ2-7, reads EAGVAQSPRYKIIEKRQSVAFWCNPISGHATLYWYQQILGQGPKLLIQFQNNGVVDDSQLPKDRFSAERLKGVDSTLKIQPAKLEDSAVYLCASSLDRRLAFHEQYFGPGTRLTVT.

This clone was seen more than once but under ten times. The chain recombines TRBV6-5 with TRBJ1-2; 11 nucleotides agree with TRBD1. CDR1 and CDR2 from the germline V gene are MNHEY and SVGAGI. The CDR3 sequence is 16 residues long. The trim removed 0 bases at V and 4 bases at J, leaving 4 bases unmatched. CDR3 bases: TGTGCCAGCAGTTACTCGCGGACAGGGGGCAGCTATGGCTACACCTTC. It specifies CASSYSRTGGSYGYTF.

The genes are TRBV16 and TRBJ2-7; no reliable D call. The CDR3 extends over 13 amino acids. V gave up 5 bases and J gave up 3 bases, with 11 bases separating them. Germline lookup yields CDR1 KGHSY and CDR2 FQNENV. This CDR3 reads CASSYSAGYEQYF. CDR3 nucleotides: TGTGCCAGCAGCTACTCCGCCGGCTACGAGCAGTACTTC.

This chain connects TRBV5-1 to TRBJ2-3, with D perhaps matching TRBD1 (11 bases). The germline gives CDR1 SGHRS, CDR2 YFSETQ. CDR3 size: 21 residues. V lost 2 bases to trimming and J lost 3 bases, with 31 bases between them. DNA of the CDR3: TGCGCCAGCAGCTTAAGGACAGGGGGCGAAGTCACTAGCGGGAAAACAGATACGCAGTATTTT. Encoded protein: CASSLRTGGEVTSGKTDTQYF.

In this sample, this clone turned up a few times. V is TRBV24-1 and J is TRBJ1-1, with a tentative D call TRBD1 (6 bases). V gave up 2 bases and J gave up 8 bases, with 14 bases separating them. Germline CDR1 reads KGHDR; CDR2 reads SFDVKD. The CDR3 runs to 14 residues. In nucleotides, the CDR3 is TGTGCCACCAGTGATTCTGCAGGGGCAAGGGAAGCTTTCTTT. Translation gives CATSDSAGAREAFF.